Shown below are 14 T cell receptor beta chains from a single sample sequenced in a study of blood T cells in healthy people across ages. A second PCR of about 6 to 11 cycles used a sample-barcoded 5' primer and a J-beta primer mix. TCRdb ran MiXCR on the 5' RACE reads and lists one entry per CDR3 protein. Of 950,000 to 1,200,000 distinct CDR3 sequences detected, more than 30% appear once; the ten largest clones hold about an eighth. Sequencing used blood. These receptors were obtained from a young man in good health.

The gene calls are TRBV5-1 and TRBJ1-1; D is possibly TRBD1 (5 bases). The CDR3 runs 14 residues. CDR1 SGHRS and CDR2 YFSETQ come from the germline V gene. Trimming took off 7 bases at V and 5 bases at J, with 18 bases between the two ends. This CDR3 reads CASEPGTEGTEAFF. The CDR3 region has the DNA TGCGCCAGCGAACCCGGGACGGAGGGTACTGAAGCTTTCTTT. Filled out from reference TRBV5-1 and TRBJ1-1, the complete variable domain reads KAGVTQTPRYLIKTRGQQVTLSCSPISGHRSVSWYQQTPGQGLQFLFEYFSETQRNKGNFPGRFSGRQFSNSRSEMNVSTLELGDSALYLCASEPGTEGTEAFFGQGTRLTVV.

Ten or more counts support this clonotype. The genes are TRBV29-1 and TRBJ1-2, with TRBD1 matching over 8 bases. V dropped 4 bases and J dropped 3; count of bases not matched to a gene: 4. This CDR3 region has 13 residues. Germline loops: CDR1 SQVTM, CDR2 ANQGSEA. This chain's CDR3 is CSVGGQGDYGYTF. The CDR3 DNA is TGCAGCGTTGGTGGACAGGGAGACTATGGCTACACCTTC.

The V gene is TRBV5-1, the J gene TRBJ2-7; no clear D gene. Trimming took 6 bases from V and 3 from J, leaving 16 bases between them. Germline V CDR1 and CDR2: SGHRS, YFSETQ. The CDR3 sequence is 14 residues long. The CDR3: CASTPQVDRYEQYF. As DNA, the CDR3 is TGCGCCAGCACCCCTCAGGTAGATCGCTACGAGCAGTACTTC.

The chain has TRBV5-1 and TRBJ1-1; D is ambiguous. Trimming shortened V by 1 base and J by 7 bases, and 8 bases separated the two germline ends. Germline values: CDR1 SGHRS, CDR2 YFSETQ. The CDR3 is made up of 12 amino acids. In nucleotides, the CDR3 is TGCGCCAGCAGCTTGAGTGACTATGAAGCTTTCTTT. The encoded protein is CASSLSDYEAFF.

The J gene is TRBJ1-4, the V gene TRBV20-1; 9 bases are shared with TRBD1. This CDR3 has 15 residues. Losses at the gene ends were 3 bases for V and 2 bases for J; bases not matched to a gene: 4. The germline V gene encodes CDR1 DFQATT and CDR2 SNEGSKA (reference sequence). The CDR3 protein is CSAREQGATNEKLFF. CDR3 bases: TGCAGTGCTAGGGAACAGGGGGCGACTAATGAAAAACTGTTTTTT.

The chain recombines TRBV5-6 with TRBJ1-2, with D unresolved. This CDR3 is built from 16 residues. The germline V gene encodes CDR1 SGHDT and CDR2 YYEEEE. V dropped 1 base and J dropped 0 bases, with 13 bases sitting between them. The CDR3 DNA is TGTGCCAGCAGCTTGCTAGGCACAGAGACTAACTATGGCTACACCTTC. Translation: CASSLLGTETNYGYTF.

The table lists this clonotype with a few counts. The chain links TRBV10-3 to TRBJ1-5, with D unresolved. Germline CDR1 ENHRY, CDR2 SYGVKD. The CDR3 spans 16 residues. Trimming shortened V by 0 bases and J by 0 bases, and 9 bases separated the two germline ends. The CDR3 here is CAISESDYSSNQPQHF. DNA of the CDR3: TGTGCCATCAGTGAGTCTGATTACAGTAGCAATCAGCCCCAGCATTTT.

This clonotype was observed a handful of times. The chain recombines TRBV11-2 with TRBJ2-1, with a tentative D call TRBD1 (5 bases). The V end lost 3 bases, the J end lost 0 bases, and 21 bases lay between the germline ends. CDR1 and CDR2 (germline): SGHAT, FQNNGV. This CDR3 contains 19 residues. The CDR3 region has the DNA TGTGCCAGCAGCTTCCCCTATGCCCGGACATCAAGCTCCTACAATGAGCAGTTCTTC. Encoded protein: CASSFPYARTSSSYNEQFF.

This clonotype was picked up a small number of times. This rearrangement joins TRBV2 to TRBJ1-6, with a weak D call TRBD1 (5 bases). Germline assignment: CDR1 SNHLY and CDR2 FYNNEI. The CDR3 sequence is 12 residues long. The ends were cut back, 8 bases at V and 8 bases at J, with 10 bases in the middle. The CDR3 region has the DNA TGTGCCAGCGGGAGGGGCGATTCACCCCTCCACTTT. This encodes CASGRGDSPLHF.

This clonotype has just one count. The chain is built from TRBV27 and TRBJ2-3, with D maybe TRBD1 (6 bases). The V and J ends lost 6 bases and 2 bases respectively, with 42 bases between them. The CDR3 extends over 24 amino acids. Germline assignment: CDR1 MNHEY and CDR2 SMNVEV (reference sequence). CDR3 protein: CASRPARGATIRKGGFQDTDTQYF. DNA for the CDR3: TGTGCCAGCAGGCCCGCGCGAGGGGCAACGATCAGGAAAGGGGGTTTTCAGGACACAGATACGCAGTATTTT.

Concerning this clonotype itself: The junction departs from the called germline gene at one end, perhaps through a read error. The V call is TRBV5-1, the J call TRBJ2-5; 7 positions agree with TRBD1. The CDR3 spans 15 residues. Germline V lookup: CDR1 SGHRS, CDR2 YFSETQ. The CDR3 loop reads CASGLMGQTSETQYF. The CDR3 nucleotides read TGCGCCAGCGGCTTGATGGGACAGACCAGCGAGACCCAGTACTTC.

The chain employs TRBV7-2 and TRBJ2-3, with D perhaps TRBD1 or TRBD2 (6 bases each). Germline V gene lookup returns CDR1 SGHTA and CDR2 FQGNSA. The CDR3 loop spans 15 amino acids. The V end was cut by 1 base, the J end by 5 bases, with 13 bases between. CDR3 sequence (DNA): TGTGCCAGCAGCTTAGTTACGGGGGCAGAAGATACGCAGTATTTT. This encodes CASSLVTGAEDTQYF. The full variable domain, rest sourced from reference TRBV7-2 and TRBJ2-3, is GAGVSQSPSNKVTEKGKDVELRCDPISGHTALYWYRQSLGQGLEFLIYFQGNSAPDKSGLPSDRFSAERTGGSVSTLTIQRTQQEDSAVYLCASSLVTGAEDTQYFGPGTRLTVL.

The V and J genes are TRBV10-3 and TRBJ2-2, with 7 bases that match TRBD2. Germline values: CDR1 ENHRY, CDR2 SYGVKD. J gave up 6 bases and V 0 bases, and 7 bases lay outside the gene matches. The CDR3 runs to 16 residues. The CDR3 region is CAISESGGENAGELFF. In DNA form, the CDR3 reads TGTGCCATCAGTGAGTCGGGGGGGGAAAACGCCGGGGAGCTGTTTTTT.

J is TRBJ1-1 and V is TRBV5-1; D unresolved. Germline loops: CDR1 SGHRS, CDR2 YFSETQ. The CDR3 sequence is 13 residues long. Trimming took off 4 bases at V and 11 bases at J, with 18 bases between the two ends. CDR3 loop: CASSDRPNPGAFF. The CDR3 nucleotides are TGCGCCAGCAGCGACCGACCAAATCCGGGGGCTTTCTTT.